This T cell receptor beta chain emerged from a study of regulatory T cells in long-lasting Graves disease. Study context: Antithyroid drug exposure in newly diagnosed Graves' patients had lasted under 3 months. Study results and limitations: Persistent patients had a count of shared public clonotypes (2,741) that exceeded that of new patients (around 910).

Documented time point: newly diagnosed GD, antithyroid drugs for less than 3 months. RNA isolated from PBMCs was used to make the TCR library. This clonotype showed up many times. Its antigen is not identified. Construction of TCR beta libraries relied on iRepertoire HTBI primers and on Arm-PCR targeting CDR3 regions. TCRdb recomputed calls from the multiplex PCR reads with MiXCR, one row per CDR3 protein. The sample shows roughly 350,000 distinct CDR3 sequences, roughly 17% of them seen only once. This sample was also put to use in a study of T cells in Graves' hyperthyroidism and ophthalmopathy. Turning to that study: Within blood appeared most thyroid clonotypes that had expanded above 0.001.

The TCR sequence derives from a woman aged 18-29 years with Graves disease. Sequencing used peripheral blood mononuclear cells (PBMCs), obtained at new diagnosis, from a patient treated with antithyroid drugs.

CDR3 sequence: CASSTTSGVNTGELFF. Here the CDR3 DNA reads TGTGCCAGCAGCACAACTAGCGGAGTTAACACCGGGGAGCTGTTTTTT. This sequence joins TRBV3-1 and TRBJ2-2, with TRBD2 matching over 8 bases. This CDR3 spans 16 amino acids. The V gene end was trimmed by 5 bases and the J gene end by 2 bases; junction bases not matched to a gene: 7. Germline V CDR1 and CDR2: LGHDT, YNNKEL (reference sequence).